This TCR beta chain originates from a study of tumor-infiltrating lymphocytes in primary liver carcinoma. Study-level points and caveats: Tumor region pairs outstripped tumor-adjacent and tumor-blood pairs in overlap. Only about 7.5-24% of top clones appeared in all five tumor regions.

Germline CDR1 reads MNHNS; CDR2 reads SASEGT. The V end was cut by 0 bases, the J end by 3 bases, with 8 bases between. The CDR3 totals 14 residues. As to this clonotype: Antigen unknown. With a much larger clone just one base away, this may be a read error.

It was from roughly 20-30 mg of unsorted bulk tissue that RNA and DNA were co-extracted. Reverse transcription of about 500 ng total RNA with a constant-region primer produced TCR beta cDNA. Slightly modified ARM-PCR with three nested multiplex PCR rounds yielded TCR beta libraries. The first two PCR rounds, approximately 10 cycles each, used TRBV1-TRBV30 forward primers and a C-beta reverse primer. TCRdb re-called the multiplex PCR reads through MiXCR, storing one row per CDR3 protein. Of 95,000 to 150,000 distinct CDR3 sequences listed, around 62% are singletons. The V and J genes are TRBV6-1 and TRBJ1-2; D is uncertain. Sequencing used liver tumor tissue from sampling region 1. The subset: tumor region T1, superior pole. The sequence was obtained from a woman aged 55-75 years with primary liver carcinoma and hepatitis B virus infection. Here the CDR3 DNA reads TGTGCCAGCAGTGAAGCTCACGGGGACTATGGCTACACCTTC. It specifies CASSEAHGDYGYTF.